This T cell receptor beta chain was identified in a study of high-grade serous ovarian cancer treatment subgroups. With regard to this clone: Its specificity is not known.

The tumor samples were collected prior to definitive surgery or chemotherapy. Germline loops: CDR1 SGHTA, CDR2 FQGNSA. The CDR3 has 18 amino acids. Trimming stripped 1 base from V and 0 bases from J, with 16 bases between. Only in-frame clones appear in the TCRdb table, and some are missing; sequencing was by immunoSEQ multiplex PCR. The table lists around 16,000 clones, roughly 67% of them singletons. Study-level findings and limits: Without spatial data, bulk sequencing limits insight into HGSC tumor diversity.

Sequences were obtained from tumor tissue. The clonotype was recovered from a human donor with high-grade serous ovarian cancer. This chain uses TRBV7-2 with TRBJ1-5; the D gene is possibly TRBD1 (5 bases). DNA for the CDR3: TGTGCCAGCAGCTTAGGAGGGTTTTGGGGGGATAGCAATCAGCCCCAGCATTTT. Its translation is CASSLGGFWGDSNQPQHF.